This T cell receptor beta chain was retrieved from a study of cytomegalovirus exposure and HLA in healthy donors. There are 14 residues in the CDR3. V gave up 6 bases and J gave up 6 bases, with 14 bases separating them. CDR1 and CDR2 from the germline V gene are MNHNY and SVGAGI (reference sequence). Vbeta (60) and Jbeta (13) primers were used in the PCR. TCRdb keeps only in-frame clones here, not all; method: immunoSEQ multiplex PCR. Of approximately 110,000 clones in the sample, around three quarters were seen once. Sequences were obtained from PBMCs. J is TRBJ1-4 and V is TRBV6-6; the D gene is possibly TRBD1 (6 bases). This receptor was identified in a man in his forties or fifties in good health and CMV-seronegative. CDR3 sequence reads: CASSFRDTYEKLFF. The CDR3 DNA reads TGTGCCAGCAGCTTCCGGGACACCTATGAAAAACTGTTTTTT.